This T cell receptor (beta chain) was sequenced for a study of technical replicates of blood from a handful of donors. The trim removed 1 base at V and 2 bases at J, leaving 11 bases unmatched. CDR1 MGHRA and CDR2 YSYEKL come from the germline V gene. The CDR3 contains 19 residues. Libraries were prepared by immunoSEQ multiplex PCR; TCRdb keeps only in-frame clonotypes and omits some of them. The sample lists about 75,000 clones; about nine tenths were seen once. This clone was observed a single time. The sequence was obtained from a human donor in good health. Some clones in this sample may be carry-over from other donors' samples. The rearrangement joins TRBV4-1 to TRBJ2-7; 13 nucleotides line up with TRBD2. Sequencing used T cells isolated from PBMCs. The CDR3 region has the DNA TGCGCCAGCAGCCAAGGGGGGGGGACTAGCGGGATTTCCCCCTACGAGCAGTACTTC. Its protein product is CASSQGGGTSGISPYEQYF.